These T cell receptor beta chains were read from a single sample in a study of Ad26.COV2.S vaccination and SARS-CoV-2 variants. Sequencing was performed with immunoSEQ multiplex PCR; in TCRdb, only in-frame clones are kept and a portion is missing. Here the sample spans a few hundred thousand clones, around four fifths being singletons. The source material was peripheral blood, sampled in a trial of Ad26.COV2.S vaccine versus placebo. Source of these receptors: a person between 18 and 65 years old who received the Ad26.COV2.S COVID-19 vaccine or a placebo. Both conserved end residues are part of each CDR3. A D gene is named only where the DNA matches it firmly. A clone size is listed for some rows: how often the clone was seen (once, few, many), or a class if it is expanded.

j_call | clone_size | d_call | v_call | cdr3_length | cdr3_nt | cdr3_aa
TRBJ2-3 | NA | TRBD2 | TRBV5-5 | 17 | TGTGCCAGCACCTATTCACCGGGACTAGCGGGTTCAGATACGCAGTATTTT | CASTYSPGLAGSDTQYF
TRBJ1-4 | NA | NA | TRBV12-1 | 14 | TGTGCCAGCAGCTGCGGGGGCCCTGGGGAAAAACTGTTTTTT | CASSCGGPGEKLFF
TRBJ1-2 | NA | NA | TRBV3-1/TRBV3-2 | 14 | TGTGCCAGCAGCTTAGGACGGCGAGGTGCGAGCTACACCTTC | CASSLGRRGASYTF
TRBJ1-1 | NA | NA | TRBV4-2 | 14 | TGTGCCAGCAGCCAGCCATTGGGTTCTGGGAAAGCTTTCTTT | CASSQPLGSGKAFF
TRBJ2-2 | few | NA | TRBV18 | 15 | TGTGCCAGCTCACTAGGGACCAGAGGCACCGGGGAGCTGTTTTTT | CASSLGTRGTGELFF
TRBJ2-7 | NA | NA | TRBV5-6 | 13 | TGTGCCAGCAGCCCCCTCGGTTTTCACGAGCAGTACTTC | CASSPLGFHEQYF
TRBJ1-2 | NA | TRBD1 | TRBV18 | 13 | TGTGCCAGCTCAGAGACAGGGTTCTCTGGCTACACCTTC | CASSETGFSGYTF
TRBJ1-1 | NA | NA | TRBV4-3 | 18 | TGCGCCAGCAGCCAATATGTAACAGGTAATACGATGTTCACTGAAGCTTTCTTT | CASSQYVTGNTMFTEAFF
TRBJ2-5 | few | NA | TRBV4-1 | 16 | TGCGCCAGCAGCCACCTGGACCTTTTGATTCAAGAGACCCAGTACTTC | CASSHLDLLIQETQYF
TRBJ1-1 | NA | NA | TRBV2 | 13 | TGTGCCAGCAGTGAGGTTGAGAAGCCCGGAGCTTTCTTT | CASSEVEKPGAFF
TRBJ1-2 | NA | NA | TRBV6-5 | 15 | TGTGCCAGCAGTCCAGGAGGCGGGGGCCGCTATGGCTACACCTTC | CASSPGGGGRYGYTF
TRBJ1-3 | NA | NA | TRBV27 | 15 | TGTGCCAGCAGTCCATATCAGGGAACCGGAAACACCATATATTTT | CASSPYQGTGNTIYF
TRBJ1-4 | NA | NA | TRBV5-5 | 14 | TGTGCCAGCAGCCCCCCGACAGTGGCTGAAAAACTGTTTTTT | CASSPPTVAEKLFF
TRBJ2-5 | NA | NA | TRBV9 | 14 | TGTGCCAGCGGTTCGGGGGTGGCAGGAGAGACCCAGTACTTC | CASGSGVAGETQYF
TRBJ1-2 | NA | TRBD1 | TRBV5-1 | 14 | TGCGCCAGCAGCTTCGGCAGGGGGAGTCAAGGCTACACCTTC | CASSFGRGSQGYTF
TRBJ2-7 | NA | NA | TRBV5-1 | 14 | TGCGCCAGCACACCAAGACTGGACTCCTACGAGCAGTACTTC | CASTPRLDSYEQYF
TRBJ1-2 | NA | NA | TRBV3-1/TRBV3-2 | 15 | TGTGCCAGCAGCCGGCTTGGGGGGGTCCGTGATGGCTACACCTTC | CASSRLGGVRDGYTF
TRBJ2-7 | once | TRBD1 | TRBV6-5 | 14 | TGTGCCAGCAGCCCGGGACAGGTTCCCTACGAGCAGTACTTC | CASSPGQVPYEQYF
TRBJ2-7 | NA | TRBD2 | TRBV4-1 | 15 | TGCGCCAGCAGCCAAGTAACGGGACTAATCTACGAGCAGTACTTC | CASSQVTGLIYEQYF
TRBJ2-7 | NA | NA | TRBV5-5 | 16 | TGTGCCAGCAGCCGCACGTACAGGGAGTTCTCCTACGAGCAGTACTTC | CASSRTYREFSYEQYF
TRBJ2-7 | NA | NA | TRBV4-1 | 14 | TGCGCCAGCAGCCCTGCTTGGTGGAGATACGAGCAGTACTTC | CASSPAWWRYEQYF
TRBJ2-1 | NA | NA | TRBV19 | 13 | TGTGCCAGTAACCAGGGGTCCTACAATGAGCAGTTCTTC | CASNQGSYNEQFF
TRBJ2-7 | NA | NA | TRBV6-5 | 14 | TGTGCCAGCATGAGGCAGGTAATCTCCTACGAGCAGTACTTC | CASMRQVISYEQYF
TRBJ1-6 | NA | NA | TRBV11-3 | 15 | TGTGCCAGCAGCGAAAAGGGGGTCTATAATTCACCCCTCCACTTT | CASSEKGVYNSPLHF
TRBJ2-2 | once | TRBD2 | TRBV11-3 | 16 | TGTGCCAGCAGCTCCACTAGCGGGGGGAACACCGGGGAGCTGTTTTTT | CASSSTSGGNTGELFF
TRBJ1-6 | NA | NA | TRBV6-4 | 16 | TGTGCCACTACCCGGGCAGAAAGCTCCTATAATTCACCCCTCCACTTT | CATTRAESSYNSPLHF
TRBJ1-6 | many | NA | TRBV7-9 | 13 | TGTGCCAGCAGCCCCAAGACATATTCACCCCTCCACTTT | CASSPKTYSPLHF
TRBJ2-7 | once | TRBD2 | TRBV7-2 | 15 | TGTGCCAGCAGCCCGGGGAGGGTTTTGGCCTACGAGCAGTACTTC | CASSPGRVLAYEQYF
TRBJ1-6 | few | TRBD1 | TRBV2 | 14 | TGTGCCAGCACCCCGGGACAGTTAAATTCACCCCTCCACTTT | CASTPGQLNSPLHF
TRBJ2-3 | NA | NA | TRBV19 | 16 | TGTGCCAGTAGTTCCCCGGGGTCCGCGAACACAGATACGCAGTATTTT | CASSSPGSANTDTQYF
TRBJ2-1 | NA | TRBD1 | TRBV29-1 | 14 | TGCAGCGTTGCGGTCAGGGGGTATCTCAATGAGCAGTTCTTC | CSVAVRGYLNEQFF
TRBJ2-2 | NA | TRBD1 | TRBV10-3 | 17 | TGTGCCACCCTCCCCGACGAGGGGGCGCGGTGGACCGGGGAGCTGTTTTTT | CATLPDEGARWTGELFF
TRBJ2-2 | NA | TRBD2 | TRBV7-9 | 16 | TGTGCCAGCAGAGGGGAGACTAGCGGATACACCGGGGAGCTGTTTTTT | CASRGETSGYTGELFF
TRBJ2-7 | once | TRBD2 | TRBV5-6 | 15 | TGTGCCAGCAGCTCTCCGGGACTAGCGGAGCAAGAGCAGTACTTC | CASSSPGLAEQEQYF
TRBJ2-2 | NA | NA | TRBV5-1 | 13 | TGCGCCAGCACGGAGGGGAACACCGGGGAGCTGTTTTTT | CASTEGNTGELFF
TRBJ2-1 | NA | NA | TRBV25-1 | 15 | TGTGCCAGCAGTGAATACAGGGGTACCTACAATGAGCAGTTCTTC | CASSEYRGTYNEQFF
TRBJ2-7 | NA | NA | TRBV11-3 | 11 | TGTGCCAGCAGCTGGTTATACGAGCAGTACTTC | CASSWLYEQYF
TRBJ1-2 | NA | NA | TRBV4-1 | 14 | TGCGCCAGCAGCCAAGAGGAGGCAGTATATGGCTACACCTTC | CASSQEEAVYGYTF
TRBJ1-2 | NA | TRBD1 | TRBV28 | 16 | TGTGCCAGCAATCCACCCGGGACAGGGGGCTGGGATGGCTACACCTTC | CASNPPGTGGWDGYTF
TRBJ2-5 | NA | TRBD2 | TRBV12-5 | 16 | TGTGCTAGTGGTTTGCAGGGACTAGGAGGTATGGAGACCCAGTACTTC | CASGLQGLGGMETQYF
TRBJ2-2 | NA | NA | TRBV24-1 | 15 | TGTGCCACCAGTGATCCGGGGCTGCCATCAGGGGAGCTGTTTTTT | CATSDPGLPSGELFF
TRBJ1-2 | NA | TRBD1 | TRBV7-3 | 14 | TGTGCCAGCAGCTCCTCGGGACAGGGGCAGGGCTACACCTTC | CASSSSGQGQGYTF
TRBJ2-1 | NA | NA | TRBV14 | 13 | TGTGCCAGCAGCCAAGCAGATTACAATGAGCAGTTCTTC | CASSQADYNEQFF
TRBJ1-3 | NA | TRBD1 | TRBV18 | 16 | TGTGCCAGCTCACCGGCCGCAGGGGGCTCTGGAAACACCATATATTTT | CASSPAAGGSGNTIYF
TRBJ1-2 | NA | NA | TRBV2 | 11 | TGTGCCAGCAGTCCCAACTATGGCTACACCTTC | CASSPNYGYTF
TRBJ1-3 | NA | NA | TRBV27 | 18 | TGTGCCAGCAGTTTTAAATGGAATGTGGAGGGATCTGGAAACACCATATATTTT | CASSFKWNVEGSGNTIYF
TRBJ2-1 | NA | NA | TRBV6-4 | 15 | TGTGCCAGCAGTTATGATCTGAGCTCCTACAATGAGCAGTTCTTC | CASSYDLSSYNEQFF
TRBJ2-6 | NA | NA | TRBV25-1 | 13 | TGTGCCAGCAGCCAAGGCGGGGCCAACGTCCTGACTTTC | CASSQGGANVLTF
TRBJ1-5 | NA | NA | TRBV5-1 | 14 | TGCGCCAGCAGCTTGATGCCAGCGAGGGGGCCCCAGCATTTT | CASSLMPARGPQHF
TRBJ2-3 | NA | NA | TRBV9 | 16 | TGTGCCAGCAGCGTAGTGAGAGGGGGGGCCACAGATACGCAGTATTTT | CASSVVRGGATDTQYF
TRBJ1-5 | NA | NA | TRBV24-1 | 16 | TGTGCCACCAGTGATCGTACCTCAGGGCCCTATCAGCCCCAGCATTTT | CATSDRTSGPYQPQHF
TRBJ1-5 | NA | NA | TRBV7-9 | 13 | TGTGCCAGCAGCTTGGACCGGGGTCAGCCCCAGCATTTT | CASSLDRGQPQHF
TRBJ2-5 | NA | NA | TRBV3-1/TRBV3-2 | 17 | TGTGCCAGCAGCCAGGATTGGTCGGGGGCGTACCAAGAGACCCAGTACTTC | CASSQDWSGAYQETQYF
TRBJ2-5 | few | TRBD1 | TRBV3-1/TRBV3-2 | 16 | TGTGCCAGCAGCCAGGTCGGGACAGGACAGCAAGAGACCCAGTACTTC | CASSQVGTGQQETQYF